A selection of T cell receptor beta chains follows, all from one sample in a study of shared clonotypes between healthy human individuals. Clones were sequenced by immunoSEQ multiplex PCR, and TCRdb holds only the in-frame ones, with some missing. The repertoire holds about 2 million clones, with 95% as singletons. Sequenced: naive CD4+ T cells sorted from blood. These receptors were collected from a man in his late teens or twenties in good health. Both conserved end residues are part of each CDR3. Each record gives: J gene, V gene, CDR3 protein.

>TRBJ2-1|TRBV7-2
CASSSTASDEQFF
>TRBJ2-6|TRBV20-1
CSAGGLAVLRF
>TRBJ2-7|TRBV7-9
CASSLSGTGYEQYF
>TRBJ1-2|TRBV6-6
CAIPASGGQGYTF
>TRBJ2-7|TRBV30
CAWSHGSSYEQYF
>TRBJ2-1|TRBV10-2
CASSGFNEQFF
>TRBJ1-2|TRBV20-1
CSARNLLGYTF
>TRBJ1-6|TRBV28
CASSFGIGISEGRSKSPLHF
>TRBJ2-7|TRBV2
CASRPGLAGHEQYF
>TRBJ2-2|TRBV7-3
CASSSEGTGELFF
>TRBJ2-7|TRBV5-1
CASSPDSPEQYF
>TRBJ2-5|TRBV30
CAWRLAGGLETQYF
>TRBJ2-1|TRBV29-1
CSAGPSGTYNEQFF
>TRBJ1-2|TRBV30
CAWSEGQNYGYTF
>TRBJ2-3|TRBV5-4
CASSWQREGTQYF
>TRBJ2-1|TRBV7-9
CASSSWRVAGGGDEQFF
>TRBJ1-1|TRBV11-3
CASSIGQGKRAAFF
>TRBJ2-7|TRBV4-1
CASSPGLAGGTSYEQYF
>TRBJ2-1|TRBV5-1
CASSRDGLEHYNEQFF
>TRBJ2-3|TRBV30
CAWSRAAGVVDTQYF
>TRBJ2-7|TRBV5-1
CASSFGASYEQYF
>TRBJ2-2|TRBV7-9
CASSRGQGAGTNTGELFF
>TRBJ2-1|TRBV20-1
CSATGTVRFF